This TCR beta chain was profiled in a study of CD8+ T cells in alopecia areata. As to this clone: What it binds is unknown.

The V gene's germline CDR1 is SNHLY and CDR2 FYNNEI. This CDR3 contains 15 residues. J was trimmed by 6 bases and V by 6 bases; bases with no gene match: 5. RNA extraction and reverse transcription yielded cDNA as sequencing template. Profiled with immunoSEQ multiplex PCR; TCRdb holds only in-frame clones, not every one. The sample lists about 140,000 clones, roughly 60% occurring once. Study-level findings and limits: Researchers reported that TCR sharing among patients proved less clear than in mice, possibly HLA-linked. More clonal than normal scalp was lesional scalp, particularly alopecia totalis/universalis. Alphabeta T cells residing in normal skin are also sequenced in scalp samples.

The J gene is TRBJ2-1, the V gene TRBV2, with 13 nucleotides matching TRBD2. The sequence derives from a human donor in good health. The sequenced material came from CD4+ T cells sorted from blood. The CDR3 spells CASSEGLAGINEQFF. CDR3 nucleotides: TGTGCCAGCAGCGAGGGACTAGCGGGAATCAATGAGCAGTTCTTC. The full variable domain, rest sourced from reference TRBV2 and TRBJ2-1, is EPEVTQTPSHQVTQMGQEVILRCVPISNHLYFYWYRQILGQKVEFLVSFYNNEISEKSEIFDDQFSVERPDGSNFTLKIRSTKLEDSAMYFCASSEGLAGINEQFFGPGTRLTVL.